This T cell receptor (beta chain) was observed in a study of T cell responses to AZD1222 COVID-19 vaccine. Study-level points and caveats: Just a handful of AZD1222 recipients were seropositive at baseline.

The length of the CDR3 is 15 residues. CDR1 is MDHEN and CDR2 is SYDVKM in the germline V gene. V was pared by 5 bases and J by 8 bases, with 11 bases of the junction left unmatched. Concerning this clone: Its matching antigen is unknown.

Libraries were prepared by immunoSEQ multiplex PCR; TCRdb keeps only in-frame clonotypes and omits some of them. In the table there are 80,000 to 90,000 clones, roughly 90% of which are singletons. The specimen was peripheral blood, collected on day 0 of MenACWY control vaccination. The V and J genes are TRBV28 and TRBJ1-4, with TRBD1 matching 7 bases. The source is an adult in good health. The chain's CDR3 is CASSPTGTAPEKLFF. CDR3 coding DNA: TGTGCCAGCAGTCCTACCGGGACAGCGCCCGAAAAACTGTTTTTT.